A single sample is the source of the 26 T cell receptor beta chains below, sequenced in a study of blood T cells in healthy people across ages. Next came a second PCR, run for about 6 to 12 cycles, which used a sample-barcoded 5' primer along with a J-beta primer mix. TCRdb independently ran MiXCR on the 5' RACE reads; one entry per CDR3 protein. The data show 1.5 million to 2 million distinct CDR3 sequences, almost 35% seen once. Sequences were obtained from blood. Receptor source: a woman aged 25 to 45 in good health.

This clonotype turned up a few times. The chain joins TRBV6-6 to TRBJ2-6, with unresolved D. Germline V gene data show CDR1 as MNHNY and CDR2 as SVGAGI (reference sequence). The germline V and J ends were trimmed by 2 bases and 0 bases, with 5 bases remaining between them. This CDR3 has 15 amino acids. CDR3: CASSYVDSGANVLTF. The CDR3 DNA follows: TGTGCCAGCAGTTACGTAGACTCTGGGGCCAACGTCCTGACTTTC.

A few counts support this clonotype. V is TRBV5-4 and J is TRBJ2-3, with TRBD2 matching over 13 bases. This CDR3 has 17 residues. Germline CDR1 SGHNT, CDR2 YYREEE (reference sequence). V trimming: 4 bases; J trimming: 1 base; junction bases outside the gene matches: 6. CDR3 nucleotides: TGTGCCAGCAGCCCAGGCGGACTAGCGGGAGGCACAGATACGCAGTATTTT. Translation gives CASSPGGLAGGTDTQYF. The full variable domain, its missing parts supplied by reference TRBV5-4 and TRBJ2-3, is ETGVTQSPTHLIKTRGQQVTLRCSSQSGHNTVSWYQQALGQGPQFIFQYYREEENGRGNFPPRFSGLQFPNYSSELNVNALELDDSALYLCASSPGGLAGGTDTQYFGPGTRLTVL.

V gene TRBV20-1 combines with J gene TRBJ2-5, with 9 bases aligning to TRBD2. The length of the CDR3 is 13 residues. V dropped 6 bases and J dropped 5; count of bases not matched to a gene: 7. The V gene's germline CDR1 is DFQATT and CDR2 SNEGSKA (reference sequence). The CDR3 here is CSASRGGDETQYF. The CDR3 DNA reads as TGCAGTGCCAGTCGCGGGGGGGATGAGACCCAGTACTTC.

CDR3 residues: CASSDMSGSSYNEQFF. The CDR3 DNA is TGTGCCAGCAGTGATATGAGCGGGAGCTCCTACAATGAGCAGTTCTTC. The chain carries TRBV2 and TRBJ2-1; 8 nucleotides align to TRBD2. The CDR3 has 16 residues. In germline, CDR1 is SNHLY, CDR2 FYNNEI. Trimming cost V 3 bases and J 0 bases; bases outside gene matches: 4.

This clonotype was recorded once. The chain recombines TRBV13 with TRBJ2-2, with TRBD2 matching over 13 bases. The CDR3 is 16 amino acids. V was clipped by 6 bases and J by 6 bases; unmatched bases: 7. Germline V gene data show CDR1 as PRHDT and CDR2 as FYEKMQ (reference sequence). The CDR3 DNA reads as TGTGCCAGCAGGACGGGGACTAGCGGGGAGTCCGGGGAGCTGTTTTTT. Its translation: CASRTGTSGESGELFF.

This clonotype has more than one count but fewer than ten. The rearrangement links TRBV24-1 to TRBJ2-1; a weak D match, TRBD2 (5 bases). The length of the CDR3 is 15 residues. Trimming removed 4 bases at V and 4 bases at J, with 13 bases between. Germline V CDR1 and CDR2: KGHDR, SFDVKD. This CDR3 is CATSERSGKYNEQFF. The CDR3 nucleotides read TGTGCCACCAGTGAAAGGTCGGGAAAGTACAATGAGCAGTTCTTC.

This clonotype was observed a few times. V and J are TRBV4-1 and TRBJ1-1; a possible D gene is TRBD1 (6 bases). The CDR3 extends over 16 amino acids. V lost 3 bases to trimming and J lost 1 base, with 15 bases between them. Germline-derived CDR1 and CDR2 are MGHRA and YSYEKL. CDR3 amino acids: CASSHLTGTPNTEAFF. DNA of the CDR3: TGCGCCAGCAGCCACCTTACCGGGACACCGAACACTGAAGCTTTCTTT.

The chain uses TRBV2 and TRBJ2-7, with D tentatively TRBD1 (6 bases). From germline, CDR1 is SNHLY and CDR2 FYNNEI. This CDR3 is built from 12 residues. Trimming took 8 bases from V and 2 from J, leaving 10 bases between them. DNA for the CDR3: TGTGCCAGCCGACAGGTTGCCTACGAGCAGTACGTC. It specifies CASRQVAYEQYV.

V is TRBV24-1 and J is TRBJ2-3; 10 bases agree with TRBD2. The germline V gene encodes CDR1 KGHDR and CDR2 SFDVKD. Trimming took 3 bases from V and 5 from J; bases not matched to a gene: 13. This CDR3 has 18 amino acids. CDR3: CATSDATEREGLRDTQYF. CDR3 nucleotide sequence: TGTGCCACCAGTGATGCAACGGAGCGGGAGGGCCTCCGAGATACGCAGTATTTT.

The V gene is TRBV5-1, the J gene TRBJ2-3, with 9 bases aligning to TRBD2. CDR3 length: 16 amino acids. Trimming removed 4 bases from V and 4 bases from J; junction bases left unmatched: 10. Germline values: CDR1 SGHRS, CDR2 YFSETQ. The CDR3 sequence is CASSPLASGAADTQYF. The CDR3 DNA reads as TGCGCCAGCAGCCCTTTGGCTAGCGGGGCGGCAGATACGCAGTATTTT. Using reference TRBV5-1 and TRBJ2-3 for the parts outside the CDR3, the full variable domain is KAGVTQTPRYLIKTRGQQVTLSCSPISGHRSVSWYQQTPGQGLQFLFEYFSETQRNKGNFPGRFSGRQFSNSRSEMNVSTLELGDSALYLCASSPLASGAADTQYFGPGTRLTVL.

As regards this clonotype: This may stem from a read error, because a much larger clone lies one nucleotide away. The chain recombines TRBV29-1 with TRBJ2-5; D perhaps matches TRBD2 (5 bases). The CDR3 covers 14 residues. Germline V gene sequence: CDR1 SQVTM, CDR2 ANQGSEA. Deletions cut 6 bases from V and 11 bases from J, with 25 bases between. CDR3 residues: CSVGLHLRSDEQYF. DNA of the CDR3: TGCAGCGTAGGACTGCACCTACGGTCGGATGAGCAGTACTTC.

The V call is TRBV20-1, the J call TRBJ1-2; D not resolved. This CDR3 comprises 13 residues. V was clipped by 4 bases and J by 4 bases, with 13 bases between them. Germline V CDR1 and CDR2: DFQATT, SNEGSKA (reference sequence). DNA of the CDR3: TGCAGTGCTAAAGGACCGAACCCCTATGGCTACACCTTC. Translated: CSAKGPNPYGYTF.

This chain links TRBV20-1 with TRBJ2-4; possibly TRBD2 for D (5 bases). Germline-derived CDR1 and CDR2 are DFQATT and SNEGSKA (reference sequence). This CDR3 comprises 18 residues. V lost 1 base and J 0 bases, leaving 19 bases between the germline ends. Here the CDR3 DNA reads TGCAGTGCTAGAGGGCACGGAGCGGAGCTAATAGCCAAAAACATTCAGTACTTC. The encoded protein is CSARGHGAELIAKNIQYF.

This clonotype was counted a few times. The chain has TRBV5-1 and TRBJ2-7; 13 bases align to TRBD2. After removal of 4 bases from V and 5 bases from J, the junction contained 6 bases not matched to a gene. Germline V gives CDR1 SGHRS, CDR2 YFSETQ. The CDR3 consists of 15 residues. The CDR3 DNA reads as TGCGCCAGCAGCCGCGACGGGACTAGCGGGGACGAGCAGTACTTC. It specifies CASSRDGTSGDEQYF.

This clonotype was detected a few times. CDR3 sequence: CASGTSEVGYEQFF. Written as DNA, the CDR3 is TGCGCCAGCGGTACTAGCGAGGTGGGTTATGAGCAGTTCTTC. This chain connects TRBV10-1 to TRBJ2-1; 7 bases align to TRBD2. Trimming cost V 8 bases and J 8 bases; bases outside gene matches: 12. Germline V gene data show CDR1 as WNHNN and CDR2 as SYGVQD (reference sequence). This CDR3 is 14 amino acids long.

The CDR3 region has the DNA TGTGCCAGCAGCTTGACAGGAAAAGCCTACGAGCAGTACTTC. The encoded protein is CASSLTGKAYEQYF. This chain connects TRBV28 to TRBJ2-7, with a weak D call TRBD1 (6 bases). The CDR3 extends over 14 amino acids. The V end lost 6 bases, the J end lost 2 bases, and 14 bases lay between the germline ends. The germline V gene has CDR1 MDHEN and CDR2 SYDVKM.

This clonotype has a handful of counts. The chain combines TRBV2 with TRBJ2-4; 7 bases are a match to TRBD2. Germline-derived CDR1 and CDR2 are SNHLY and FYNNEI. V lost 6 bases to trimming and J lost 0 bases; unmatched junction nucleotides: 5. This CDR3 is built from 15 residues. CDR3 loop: CASSLSSGAKNIQYF. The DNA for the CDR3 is TGTGCCAGCAGCCTATCTAGCGGAGCCAAAAACATTCAGTACTTC.

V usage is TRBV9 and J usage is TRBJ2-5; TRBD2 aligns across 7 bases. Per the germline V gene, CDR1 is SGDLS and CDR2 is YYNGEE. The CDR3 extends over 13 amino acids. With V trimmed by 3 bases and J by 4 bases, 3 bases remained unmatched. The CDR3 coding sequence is TGTGCCAGCAGCGGGGACTACGCAGAGACCCAGTACTTC. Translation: CASSGDYAETQYF. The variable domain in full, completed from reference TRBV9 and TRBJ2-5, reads DSGVTQTPKHLITATGQRVTLRCSPRSGDLSVYWYQQSLDQGLQFLIQYYNGEERAKGNILERFSAQQFPDLHSELNLSSLELGDSALYFCASSGDYAETQYFGPGTRLLVL.

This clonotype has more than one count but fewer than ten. The CDR3 sequence is CASSSGLAGGRTGELFF. The CDR3 coding sequence is TGTGCCAGCAGTTCTGGACTAGCGGGGGGCCGAACCGGGGAGCTGTTTTTT. The rearrangement uses TRBV6-6 and TRBJ2-2; 14 positions match TRBD2. Losses at the gene ends were 4 bases for V and 5 bases for J; bases not matched to a gene: 6. Germline V CDR1 and CDR2: MNHNY, SVGAGI (reference sequence). This CDR3 has 17 residues.

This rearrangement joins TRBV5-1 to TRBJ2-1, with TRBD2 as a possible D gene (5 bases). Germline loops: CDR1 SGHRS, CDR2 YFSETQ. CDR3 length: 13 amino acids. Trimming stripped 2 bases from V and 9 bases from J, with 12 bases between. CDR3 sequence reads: CASSFLGRGEQFF. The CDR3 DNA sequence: TGCGCCAGCAGCTTCTTAGGTCGGGGTGAGCAGTTCTTC.

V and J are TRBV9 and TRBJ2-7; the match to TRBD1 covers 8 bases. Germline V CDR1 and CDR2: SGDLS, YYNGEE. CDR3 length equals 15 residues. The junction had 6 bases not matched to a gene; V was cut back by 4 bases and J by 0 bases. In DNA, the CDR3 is TGTGCCAGCAGCCCGGGGGACAGGAACTCCTACGAGCAGTACTTC. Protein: CASSPGDRNSYEQYF.

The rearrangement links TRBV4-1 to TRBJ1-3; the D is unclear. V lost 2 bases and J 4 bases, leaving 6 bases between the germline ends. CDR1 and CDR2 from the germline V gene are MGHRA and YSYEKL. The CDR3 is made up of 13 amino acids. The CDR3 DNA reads TGCGCCAGCAGCCAAACTCTGGGAAACACCATATATTTT. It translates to CASSQTLGNTIYF.

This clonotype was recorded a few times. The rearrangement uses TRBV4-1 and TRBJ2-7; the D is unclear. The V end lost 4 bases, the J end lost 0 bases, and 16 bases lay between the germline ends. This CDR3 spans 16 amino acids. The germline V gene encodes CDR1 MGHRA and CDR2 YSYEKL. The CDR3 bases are TGCGCCAGCAGCCCTCACTCCCGGGCCCGCTCCTACGAGCAGTACTTC. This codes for CASSPHSRARSYEQYF.

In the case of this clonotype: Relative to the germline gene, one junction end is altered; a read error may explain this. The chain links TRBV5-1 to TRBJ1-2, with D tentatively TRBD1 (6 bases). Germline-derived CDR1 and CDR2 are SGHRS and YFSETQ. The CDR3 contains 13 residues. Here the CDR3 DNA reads TGCGCCAGCGGCTTGGAAGGGGGGTACGGCTACACCTTC. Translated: CASGLEGGYGYTF.

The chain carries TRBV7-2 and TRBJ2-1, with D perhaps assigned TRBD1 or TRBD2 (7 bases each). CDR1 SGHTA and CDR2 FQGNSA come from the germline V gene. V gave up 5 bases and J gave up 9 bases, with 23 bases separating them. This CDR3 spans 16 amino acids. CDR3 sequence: CASSREGARFFGEQFF. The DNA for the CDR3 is TGTGCCAGCAGCAGGGAGGGGGCCAGGTTCTTCGGTGAGCAGTTCTTC. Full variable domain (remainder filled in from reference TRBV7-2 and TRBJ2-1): GAGVSQSPSNKVTEKGKDVELRCDPISGHTALYWYRQSLGQGLEFLIYFQGNSAPDKSGLPSDRFSAERTGGSVSTLTIQRTQQEDSAVYLCASSREGARFFGEQFFGPGTRLTVL.

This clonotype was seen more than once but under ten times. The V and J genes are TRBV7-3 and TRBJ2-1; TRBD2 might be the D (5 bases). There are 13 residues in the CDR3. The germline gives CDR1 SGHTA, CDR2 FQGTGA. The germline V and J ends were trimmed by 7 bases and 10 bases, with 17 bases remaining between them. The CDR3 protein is CASTLGPGREQFF. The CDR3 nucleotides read TGTGCCAGCACCCTAGGGCCGGGAAGGGAGCAGTTCTTC.